The next 14 T cell receptor beta chains were all read from a single sample in a study of cytomegalovirus exposure and HLA in healthy donors. A multiplex PCR was run with 60 Vbeta primers and 13 Jbeta primers. Clones were read by immunoSEQ multiplex PCR, and TCRdb kept only the in-frame ones, dropping some. The data contain 90,000 to 150,000 clones, 76% of them singletons. The sample comprised PBMCs. The receptor set was obtained from a man aged 50-60 years in good health and CMV-seropositive.

Worth noting for this clone: This sample includes further DNA sequences coding for the same CDR3. V and J are TRBV18 and TRBJ2-3; perhaps TRBD2 as D (5 bases). Germline V gives CDR1 KGHSH, CDR2 LQKENI. The CDR3 totals 13 residues. V was trimmed by 0 bases and J by 4 bases, leaving 5 bases between them. CDR3 sequence (DNA): TGTGCCAGCTCACCACCTAGCGCAGATACGCAGTATTTT. Translating it yields CASSPPSADTQYF.

This clone was counted only a few times. The chain joins TRBV21-1 to TRBJ1-5; the table's D call, TRBD1, has no DNA check behind it. TRBV21-1 is reported as a pseudogene. CDR3 length: 17 residues. CDR3 DNA sequence: TGTGCCAGCAGCAACCCAATAGACAGTTATAGCAATCAGCCCCAGCATTTT. It codes for CASSNPIDSYSNQPQHF.

V and J are TRBV2 and TRBJ2-1, with 11 bases that match TRBD1. Trimming cost V 6 bases and J 3 bases; bases outside gene matches: 1. This CDR3 comprises 14 residues. Germline V gives CDR1 SNHLY, CDR2 FYNNEI. CDR3 coding DNA: TGTGCCAGCAGGGACAGGGGGCTCTACAATGAGCAGTTCTTC. Residues: CASRDRGLYNEQFF. Variable domain in full (rest from reference TRBV2 and TRBJ2-1): EPEVTQTPSHQVTQMGQEVILRCVPISNHLYFYWYRQILGQKVEFLVSFYNNEISEKSEIFDDQFSVERPDGSNFTLKIRSTKLEDSAMYFCASRDRGLYNEQFFGPGTRLTVL.

This chain connects TRBV5-6 to TRBJ1-1; 12 positions agree with TRBD1. J lost 3 bases, V lost 2 bases, and 5 bases had no gene match. Germline CDR1 reads SGHDT; CDR2 reads YYEEEE. The CDR3 is 16 amino acids. CDR3 protein: CASSLGTGGAYTEAFF. For the CDR3, the DNA is TGTGCCAGCAGCTTAGGGACAGGGGGCGCCTACACTGAAGCTTTCTTT.

This chain joins TRBV4-2 and TRBJ2-5, with 14 bases identical to TRBD2. Trimming at V came to 0 bases and at J to 5 bases, leaving 26 bases not matched to a gene. Germline loops: CDR1 LGHNA, CDR2 YNFKEQ. The CDR3 spans 24 residues. The CDR3 sequence is CASSQDMDGRRDPDGLAGGETQYF. In DNA form, the CDR3 reads TGTGCCAGCAGCCAAGATATGGACGGGAGGAGGGACCCTGACGGACTAGCGGGAGGTGAGACCCAGTACTTC.

The V call is TRBV10-3, the J call TRBJ1-4, with 7 bases aligning to TRBD1. Germline-derived CDR1 and CDR2 are ENHRY and SYGVKD. V dropped 0 bases and J dropped 3; count of bases not matched to a gene: 4. The CDR3 has 16 residues. The CDR3 region has the DNA TGTGCCATCAGTGAGTCGAAGGGGGCATCTAATGAAAAACTGTTTTTT. Translation: CAISESKGASNEKLFF.

This CDR3 is CASSLPVHEQFF. In nucleotides, the CDR3 is TGTGCCAGCAGCTTACCCGTCCATGAGCAGTTCTTC. This rearrangement joins TRBV7-8 to TRBJ2-1, with D unclear. CDR1 and CDR2 (germline): SGHVS, FQNEAQ. V was trimmed by 2 bases and J by 8 bases, leaving 7 bases between them. There are 12 residues in the CDR3.

For this clone: A read error may produce the germline difference seen at one junction end. The chain uses TRBV5-1 and TRBJ1-6, with 7 nucleotides matching TRBD1. This CDR3 has 14 amino acids. Germline CDR1 and CDR2: SGHRS and YFSETQ. The CDR3 region has the DNA TGCGCCAGCAGCCTGGACAGGATGGGGTCACCCCCCCACTTT. Translation: CASSLDRMGSPPHF.

V gene TRBV7-9 combines with J gene TRBJ1-1; D gene uncertain. Germline CDR1 is SEHNR and CDR2 is FQNEAQ (reference sequence). The V and J ends lost 4 bases and 1 base respectively, with 7 bases between them. CDR3 length: 13 amino acids. The CDR3 loop reads CASSSQANTEAFF. CDR3 DNA sequence: TGTGCCAGCAGCTCCCAGGCGAACACTGAAGCTTTCTTT.

The gene calls are TRBV11-2 and TRBJ2-4; 8 bases are a match to TRBD2. Germline V gene lookup returns CDR1 SGHAT and CDR2 FQNNGV. The CDR3 covers 19 residues. V was clipped by 2 bases and J by 0 bases; unmatched bases: 12. The CDR3 nucleotides are TGTGCCAGCAGCTTACATAGAGGCGGGAGGTTACTAGCCAAAAACATTCAGTACTTC. Its protein is CASSLHRGGRLLAKNIQYF. Variable domain in full (rest from reference TRBV11-2 and TRBJ2-4): EAGVAQSPRYKIIEKRQSVAFWCNPISGHATLYWYQQILGQGPKLLIQFQNNGVVDDSQLPKDRFSAERLKGVDSTLKIQPAKLEDSAVYLCASSLHRGGRLLAKNIQYFGAGTRLSVL.

The chain recombines TRBV9 with TRBJ1-4; 8 nucleotides line up with TRBD1. After removal of 4 bases from V and 6 bases from J, the junction contained 8 bases not matched to a gene. The CDR3 length is 15 residues. Per germline, CDR1 SGDLS and CDR2 YYNGEE. CDR3 sequence: CASSPGQGVYEKLFF. CDR3 nucleotide sequence: TGTGCCAGCAGCCCAGGACAGGGTGTTTATGAAAAACTGTTTTTT.

The chain joins TRBV6-5 to TRBJ1-6; D is uncertain. The CDR3 is 16 amino acids. Trimming took off 1 base at V and 0 bases at J, with 7 bases between the two ends. Germline V gives CDR1 MNHEY, CDR2 SVGAGI. This CDR3 is CASSYWASSYNSPLHF. In DNA, the CDR3 is TGTGCCAGCAGTTACTGGGCAAGCTCCTATAATTCACCCCTCCACTTT.

A note on this clone: This same CDR3 is encoded by further DNA sequences in the sample. The V and J genes are TRBV6-5 and TRBJ1-4, with D maybe TRBD1 (6 bases). The CDR3 runs to 14 residues. Trimming shortened V by 6 bases and J by 0 bases, and 8 bases separated the two germline ends. Germline values: CDR1 MNHEY, CDR2 SVGAGI. The CDR3 DNA reads as TGTGCCAGCAGGGACAGCGCAACTAATGAAAAACTGTTTTTT. Its protein is CASRDSATNEKLFF.

In this sample, this clone turned up a few times. The rearrangement links TRBV7-9 to TRBJ1-4; D is ambiguous. CDR3 length equals 14 residues. The V gene lost 0 bases and the J gene lost 8 bases, with 10 bases spanning the gap. CDR1 SEHNR and CDR2 FQNEAQ come from the germline V gene (reference sequence). Here the CDR3 DNA reads TGTGCCAGCAGCTTAGCGGCCTCAGTGGAAAAACTGTTTTTT. It codes for CASSLAASVEKLFF. Using reference TRBV7-9 and TRBJ1-4 for the parts outside the CDR3, the full variable domain is DTGVSQNPRHKITKRGQNVTFRCDPISEHNRLYWYRQTLGQGPEFLTYFQNEAQLEKSRLLSDRFSAERPKGSFSTLEIQRTEQGDSAMYLCASSLAASVEKLFFGSGTQLSVL.